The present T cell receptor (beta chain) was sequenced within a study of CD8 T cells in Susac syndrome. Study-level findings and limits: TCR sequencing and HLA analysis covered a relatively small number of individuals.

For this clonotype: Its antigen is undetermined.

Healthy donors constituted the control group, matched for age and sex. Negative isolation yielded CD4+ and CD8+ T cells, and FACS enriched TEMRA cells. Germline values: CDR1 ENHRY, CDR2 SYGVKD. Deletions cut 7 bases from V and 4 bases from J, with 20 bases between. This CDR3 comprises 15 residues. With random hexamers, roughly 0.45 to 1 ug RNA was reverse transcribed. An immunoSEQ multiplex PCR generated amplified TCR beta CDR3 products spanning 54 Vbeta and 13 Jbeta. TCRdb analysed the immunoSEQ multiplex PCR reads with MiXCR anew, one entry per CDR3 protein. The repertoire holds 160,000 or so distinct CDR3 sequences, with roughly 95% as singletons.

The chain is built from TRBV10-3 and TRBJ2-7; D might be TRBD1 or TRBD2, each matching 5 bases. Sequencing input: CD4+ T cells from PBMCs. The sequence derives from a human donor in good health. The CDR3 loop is CAITSNWDLPYEQYF. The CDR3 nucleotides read TGTGCCATCACATCTAACTGGGACCTCCCATACGAGCAGTACTTC.